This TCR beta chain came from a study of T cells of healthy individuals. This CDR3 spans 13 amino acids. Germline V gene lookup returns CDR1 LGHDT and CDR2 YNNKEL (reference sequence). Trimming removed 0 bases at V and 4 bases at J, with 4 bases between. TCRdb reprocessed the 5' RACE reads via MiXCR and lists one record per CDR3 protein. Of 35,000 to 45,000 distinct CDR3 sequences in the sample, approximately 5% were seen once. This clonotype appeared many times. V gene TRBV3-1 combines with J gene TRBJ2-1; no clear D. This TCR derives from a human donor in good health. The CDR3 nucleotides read TGTGCCAGCAGCCAAGATCCGTACAATGAGCAGTTCTTC. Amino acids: CASSQDPYNEQFF.